What follows are 2 T cell receptor beta chains derived from one specimen sequenced in a study of beta chain features in type 1 diabetes. Reverse transcribing all isolated RNA meant expressed TCRB transcripts were sequenced. Method: immunoSEQ multiplex PCR; TCRdb's copy keeps in-frame clones and lacks some. The data contain 300,000 or so clones, 9.3% of them singletons. No antigen has been identified for these receptors. Findings and caveats of the study: Type 1 diabetes patients had moderately but significantly shorter TCRB CDR3s in all four CD4+ subsets.

The specimen was central memory CD4+ T cells from blood. All receptors come from a man in his thirties or forties with type 1 diabetes.

V usage is TRBV10-3 and J usage is TRBJ1-6; TRBD1 aligns across 7 bases. Germline loops: CDR1 ENHRY, CDR2 SYGVKD. V shed 6 bases, J shed 6 bases, and the junction held 8 bases outside the gene matches. The CDR3 length is 15 residues. The CDR3 DNA reads TGTGCCATCAGGGAGGGGGCGGAGAGTAATTCACCCCTCCACTTT. Its translation is CAIREGAESNSPLHF.

The chain combines TRBV28 with TRBJ1-2; D possibly corresponds to TRBD1 (6 bases). The germline V gene encodes CDR1 MDHEN and CDR2 SYDVKM. V lost 8 bases and J 8 bases, leaving 18 bases between the germline ends. The CDR3 spans 13 residues. DNA of the CDR3: TGTGCCAGCGGCGCTTTGCAGGGGTTCGGCTACACCTTC. It yields the protein CASGALQGFGYTF.